Detailed here is one T cell receptor beta chain. This sample was taken from a study of blood T cells in healthy people across ages. After removal of 5 bases from V and 4 bases from J, the junction contained 7 bases not matched to a gene. The CDR3 sequence is 16 residues long. A sample-barcoded 5' primer and a J-beta primer mix were used in a second PCR of about 6 to 12 cycles. TCRdb ran MiXCR on the 5' RACE reads and lists one entry per CDR3 protein. This table holds 800,000 or so distinct CDR3 sequences, 25% found once. These data are also associated with another study on T cells of mothers and their children. From that paper: A few healthy Caucasian mothers served as donors, and their six children did as well. Comparable shaping of TCR recombination output by thymic selection was observed in related and unrelated pairs.

The sample comprised blood. The rearrangement uses TRBV12-3 or TRBV12-4 and TRBJ1-5, with TRBD1 matching over 11 bases. The origin of this receptor is a boy aged 10-17 years in good health. The CDR3 protein is CASSPGTGGENQPQHF. DNA for the CDR3: TGTGCCAGCAGTCCAGGGACAGGGGGAGAGAATCAGCCCCAGCATTTT.